The 2 T cell receptor beta chains presented below share a single source sample, sequenced in a study of T cell repertoires in cytomegalovirus infection. TCRdb re-called the reads with MiXCR, one entry per CDR3 protein. The repertoire has around 900,000 distinct CDR3 sequences, around 31% of them found once; the top ten carry more than 13%. Their recognized antigens are unknown. Material: cultured CD8+ T cells from PBMCs, obtained from culture after CMV antigen stimulation. The source is a human donor in good health (CMV status not recorded). Some clones in this sample may be carry-over from other donors' samples.

The chain recombines TRBV18 with TRBJ2-5; no reliable D call. This CDR3 has 13 amino acids. With 0 bases removed from V and 5 bases from J, the gap between germline ends came to 7 bases. Per the germline V gene, CDR1 is KGHSH and CDR2 is LQKENI. CDR3 bases: TGTGCCAGCTCACCACCCAGTCGGGAGACCCAGTACTTC. Protein: CASSPPSRETQYF.

On this clonotype: The junction and the germline gene differ at one end; a read error may be behind it. The rearrangement uses TRBV5-4 and TRBJ1-2, with a tentative D call TRBD1 (6 bases). The CDR3 is made up of 17 amino acids. Germline-derived CDR1 and CDR2 are SGHNT and YYREEE (reference sequence). The CDR3 here is CVSSLIPGGGANYGYTF. Here the CDR3 DNA reads TGTGTCAGCAGCTTGATCCCGGGGGGGGGCGCGAACTATGGCTACACCTTC. Complete variable domain (other parts from reference TRBV5-4 and TRBJ1-2): ETGVTQSPTHLIKTRGQQVTLRCSSQSGHNTVSWYQQALGQGPQFIFQYYREEENGRGNFPPRFSGLQFPNYSSELNVNALELDDSALYLCVSSLIPGGGANYGYTFGSGTRLTVV.